This T cell receptor (beta chain) was sequenced during a study of blood T cell repertoires in COVID-19. In the study overall: COVID-19 samples collected from the United States, Italy and Spain covered acute and convalescent phases. In each case, the material was cDNA or gDNA derived from T cells, B-cell-depleted T cells, or PBMCs.

The CDR3 covers 15 residues. The V gene's germline CDR1 is MNHEY and CDR2 SVGAGI. V trimming: 9 bases; J trimming: 3 bases; junction bases outside the gene matches: 10. Authors' processing steps: By means of reference gene primer amplification, nucleated cell counts were estimated. TCRdb's table, derived via immunoSEQ multiplex PCR, lists solely in-frame clones and lacks some. D and trimming were read from the DNA, whereas the V and J calls and clone size are those reported in that table. This sample has under 200,000 clones, with roughly four fifths found just once. What was sequenced was peripheral blood. The receptor comes from a woman of 80 years or more with acute or convalescent COVID-19. This chain joins TRBV6-5 and TRBJ2-7; 11 nucleotides line up with TRBD2. The CDR3 coding sequence is TGTGCCAGTCGACCCATAGCGGGAGGGAGCTACGAGCAGTACTTC. This gives the protein CASRPIAGGSYEQYF.